This TCR beta chain was documented in a study of vaccination effects on CD4 cells after COVID-19. Scientists isolated CD4+ T cells after an approximately 9-day culture period ended. BNT162b2 vaccine or mRNA-1273 vaccine was given to participants in two doses. This clone appeared a few times. Its cognate antigen is unknown. V lost 4 bases to trimming and J lost 3 bases, with 11 bases between them. The length of the CDR3 is 14 residues. Germline loops: CDR1 KGHSH, CDR2 LQKENI. TCRdb keeps only in-frame clones here, not all; method: immunoSEQ multiplex PCR. The sample holds about 73,000 clones; roughly four fifths are singletons and the top ten take around 2.1%.

The chain recombines TRBV18 with TRBJ2-3; no reliable D call. Sequencing used CD4+ T cells from PBMCs cultured without peptide, obtained after COVID-19 vaccination. The source of this sequence is a human donor who received a COVID-19 vaccine. The CDR3 is CASSLQWGTDTQYF. CDR3 nucleotide sequence: TGTGCCAGCTCACTGCAATGGGGTACAGATACGCAGTATTTT.